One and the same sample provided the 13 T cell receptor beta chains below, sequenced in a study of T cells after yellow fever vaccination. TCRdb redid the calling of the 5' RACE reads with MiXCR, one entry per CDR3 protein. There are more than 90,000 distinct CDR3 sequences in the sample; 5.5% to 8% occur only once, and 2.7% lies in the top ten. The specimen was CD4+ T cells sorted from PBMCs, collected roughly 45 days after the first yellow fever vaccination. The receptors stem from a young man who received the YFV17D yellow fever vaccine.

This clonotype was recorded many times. Here the CDR3 DNA reads TGTGCCAGCAGAGAAATGACAGGGACGAACACTGAAGCTTTCTTT. This sequence encodes CASREMTGTNTEAFF. V is TRBV28 and J is TRBJ1-1; 7 bases line up with TRBD1. The J segment lost 1 base and the V segment lost 6 bases, leaving 8 bases of the junction unmatched. The germline gives CDR1 MDHEN, CDR2 SYDVKM. CDR3 length: 15 amino acids. Looking up the rest from reference TRBV28 and TRBJ1-1 gives the full variable domain: DVKVTQSSRYLVKRTGEKVFLECVQDMDHENMFWYRQDPGLGLRLIYFSYDVKMKEKGDIPEGYSVSREKKERFSLILESASTNQTSMYLCASREMTGTNTEAFFGQGTRLTVV.

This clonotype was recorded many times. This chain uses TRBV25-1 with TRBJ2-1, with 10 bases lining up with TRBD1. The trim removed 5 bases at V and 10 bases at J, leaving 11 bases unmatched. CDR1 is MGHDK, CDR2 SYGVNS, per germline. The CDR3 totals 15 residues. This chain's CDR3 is CASSNTGTGEREQFF. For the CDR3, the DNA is TGTGCCAGCAGTAATACCGGGACAGGGGAGCGAGAGCAGTTCTTC.

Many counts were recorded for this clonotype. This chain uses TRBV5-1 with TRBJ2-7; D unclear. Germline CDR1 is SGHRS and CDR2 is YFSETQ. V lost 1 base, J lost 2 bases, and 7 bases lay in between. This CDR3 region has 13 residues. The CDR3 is CASSLNGPYEQYF. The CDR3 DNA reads TGCGCCAGCAGCTTGAATGGCCCCTACGAGCAGTACTTC.

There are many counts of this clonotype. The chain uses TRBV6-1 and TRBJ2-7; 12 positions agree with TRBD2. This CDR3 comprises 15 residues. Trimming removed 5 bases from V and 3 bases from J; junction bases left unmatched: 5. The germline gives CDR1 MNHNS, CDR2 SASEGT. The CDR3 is CASSLTSGGLYEQYV. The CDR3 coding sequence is TGTGCCAGCAGTCTGACTAGCGGGGGCCTCTACGAGCAGTACGTC.

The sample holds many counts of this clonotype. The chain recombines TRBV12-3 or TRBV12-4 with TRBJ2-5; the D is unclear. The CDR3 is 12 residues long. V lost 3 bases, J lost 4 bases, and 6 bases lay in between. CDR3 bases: TGTGCCAGCAGTTTCGACCGAGAGACCCAGTACTTC. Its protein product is CASSFDRETQYF.

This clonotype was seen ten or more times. The CDR3 reads CASSYRTGAADTQYF. The CDR3 DNA reads as TGTGCCAGCAGCTACCGGACAGGAGCAGCAGATACGCAGTATTTT. The rearrangement links TRBV7-9 to TRBJ2-3; 7 bases align to TRBD1. After removal of 4 bases from V and 4 bases from J, the junction contained 8 bases not matched to a gene. The CDR3 has 15 amino acids. Germline V gives CDR1 SEHNR, CDR2 FQNEAQ (reference sequence). Full variable domain (missing parts from reference TRBV7-9 and TRBJ2-3): DTGVSQNPRHKITKRGQNVTFRCDPISEHNRLYWYRQTLGQGPEFLTYFQNEAQLEKSRLLSDRFSAERPKGSFSTLEIQRTEQGDSAMYLCASSYRTGAADTQYFGPGTRLTVL.

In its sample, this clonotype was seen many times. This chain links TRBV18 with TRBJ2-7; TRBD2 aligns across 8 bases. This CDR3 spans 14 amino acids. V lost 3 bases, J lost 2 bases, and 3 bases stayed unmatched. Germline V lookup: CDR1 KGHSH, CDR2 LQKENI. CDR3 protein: CASSPLGGAYEQYF. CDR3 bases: TGTGCCAGCTCACCCCTCGGGGGGGCCTACGAGCAGTACTTC.

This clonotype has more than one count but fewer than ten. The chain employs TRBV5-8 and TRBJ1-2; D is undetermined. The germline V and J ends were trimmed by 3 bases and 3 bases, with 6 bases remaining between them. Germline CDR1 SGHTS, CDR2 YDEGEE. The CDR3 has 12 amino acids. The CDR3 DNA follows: TGTGCCAGCAGCTCGGCCCACTATGGCTACACCTTC. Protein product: CASSSAHYGYTF.

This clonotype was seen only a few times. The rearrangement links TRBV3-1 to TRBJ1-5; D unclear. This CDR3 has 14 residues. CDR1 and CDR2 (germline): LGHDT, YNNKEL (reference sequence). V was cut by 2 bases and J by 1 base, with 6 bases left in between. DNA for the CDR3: TGTGCCAGCAGCCAATTCGGCAGCAATCAGCCCCAGCATTTT. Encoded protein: CASSQFGSNQPQHF.

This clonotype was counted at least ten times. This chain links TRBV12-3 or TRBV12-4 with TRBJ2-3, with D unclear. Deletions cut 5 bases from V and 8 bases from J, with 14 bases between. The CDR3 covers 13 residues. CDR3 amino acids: CASSPMRRRTQYF. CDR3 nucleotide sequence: TGTGCCAGCAGTCCGATGAGGCGGCGTACGCAGTATTTT.

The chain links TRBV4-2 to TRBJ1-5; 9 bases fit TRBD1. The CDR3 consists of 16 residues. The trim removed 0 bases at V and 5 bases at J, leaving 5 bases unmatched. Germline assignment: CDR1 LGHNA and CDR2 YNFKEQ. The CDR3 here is CASSQDGTGRDQPQHF. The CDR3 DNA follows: TGTGCCAGCAGCCAAGATGGGACAGGGCGAGATCAGCCCCAGCATTTT.

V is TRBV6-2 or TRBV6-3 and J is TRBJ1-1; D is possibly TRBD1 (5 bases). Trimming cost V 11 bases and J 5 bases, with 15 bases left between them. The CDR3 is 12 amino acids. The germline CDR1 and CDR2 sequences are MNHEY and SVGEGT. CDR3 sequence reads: CASGSGGTEAFF. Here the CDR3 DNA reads TGTGCCTCTGGATCGGGGGGAACTGAAGCTTTCTTT.

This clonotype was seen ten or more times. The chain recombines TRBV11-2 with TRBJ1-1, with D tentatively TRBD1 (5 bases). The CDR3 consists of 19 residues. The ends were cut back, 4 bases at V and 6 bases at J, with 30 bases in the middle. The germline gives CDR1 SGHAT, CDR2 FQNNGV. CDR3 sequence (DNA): TGTGCCAGCAGCTCAGAACGGGACCGTGGGGGATTTAGGTACCCTGAAGCTTTCTTT. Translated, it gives CASSSERDRGGFRYPEAFF.